This T cell receptor beta chain was sequenced during a study of T cells after yellow fever vaccination. This clonotype was counted only a few times. The antigen is undetermined. Whole-study results and caveats: FACS-sorted repertoires could harbor abundant contaminating bulk-population clonotypes. The study re-detected most primary-vaccination clones after the booster (approximately 97% CD4, around 90% CD8). Of the clonotypes, a small share occurred in both CD4 and CD8 compartments.

Template-switching 5'RACE yielded the TCR cDNA; a universal primer site and UMIs were added in the process. TCRdb fed the 5' RACE reads into MiXCR, producing one record per CDR3 protein. The table shows hundreds of thousands of distinct CDR3 sequences, with approximately 13% occurring only once. Source: PBMCs, taken on the day of the yellow fever booster vaccination. The source of this sequence is a young man who received the YFV17D yellow fever vaccine.

The CDR3 DNA reads TGCAGTGCTCCCCGGGGTAGCGGGCCGCCGTACGAGCAGTACTTC. The encoded protein is CSAPRGSGPPYEQYF. The chain joins TRBV20-1 to TRBJ2-7; 7 bases fit TRBD2. V gave up 5 bases and J gave up 4 bases; unmatched junction bases: 14. CDR3 length: 15 amino acids. Germline CDR1 DFQATT, CDR2 SNEGSKA (reference sequence).